A single sample gave rise to the 17 T cell receptor beta chains below, sequenced in a study of T cell changes during pregnancy in multiple sclerosis. Libraries were prepared by immunoSEQ multiplex PCR; TCRdb keeps only in-frame clonotypes and omits some of them. The table includes under 80,000 clones, 94% detected once. The sample consisted of peripheral blood, taken in the third trimester of pregnancy. These receptors originate from a female donor with multiple sclerosis, enrolled in a pregnancy study.

The CDR3, as DNA: TGCGCCAGCAGCCAAAACGACAGGGTCGATACGCAGTATTTT. It translates to CASSQNDRVDTQYF. This chain links TRBV4-1 with TRBJ2-3, with TRBD1 identical over 7 bases. With V trimmed by 2 bases and J by 6 bases, 5 bases remained unmatched. Per the germline V gene, CDR1 is MGHRA and CDR2 is YSYEKL. The CDR3 consists of 14 residues.

The chain joins TRBV4-1 to TRBJ2-4, with TRBD2 as a possible D gene (5 bases). Trimming stripped 0 bases from V and 7 bases from J, with 10 bases between. Germline lookup yields CDR1 MGHRA and CDR2 YSYEKL. CDR3 length: 14 amino acids. The CDR3 sequence: CASSQDRGRNIQYF. In DNA form, the CDR3 reads TGCGCCAGCAGCCAAGATCGGGGTAGGAACATTCAGTACTTC.

The genes are TRBV2 and TRBJ2-5; weak D call: TRBD2 (6 bases). V gave up 10 bases and J gave up 7 bases, with 22 bases separating them. The CDR3 covers 14 residues. CDR1 and CDR2 from the germline V gene are SNHLY and FYNNEI. CDR3 nucleotides: TGTGCCACCCCCGGAACTAGCCGTCTAATGACCCAGTACTTC. This gives the protein CATPGTSRLMTQYF.

J is TRBJ2-4 and V is TRBV10-3; unclear D gene. The V and J ends lost 6 bases and 9 bases respectively, with 15 bases between them. Germline lookup yields CDR1 ENHRY and CDR2 SYGVKD. The CDR3 is 13 amino acids. The CDR3 DNA reads as TGTGCCATCAGCCCTGAGGTTTTTGTCATTCAGTACTTC. Translation: CAISPEVFVIQYF.

The rearrangement joins TRBV11-2 to TRBJ2-7; 12 positions agree with TRBD2. V was pared by 0 bases and J by 1 base, with 7 bases of the junction left unmatched. Germline V gene sequence: CDR1 SGHAT, CDR2 FQNNGV. The CDR3 totals 18 residues. CDR3 region: CASSLDTRLAGASYEQYF. The CDR3 DNA reads TGTGCCAGCAGCTTAGACACGAGACTAGCGGGGGCATCCTACGAGCAGTACTTC.

In regard to this clone: Additional DNA sequences in this sample encode the identical CDR3. The chain uses TRBV6-4 and TRBJ2-1, with 7 positions matching TRBD2. The CDR3 extends over 15 amino acids. Trimming took 2 bases from V and 5 from J; bases not matched to a gene: 6. Germline lookup yields CDR1 MRHNA and CDR2 SNTAGT. CDR3 bases: TGTGCCAGCAGTGACGTCGCGGGGGTGAACAATGAGCAGTTCTTC. It yields the protein CASSDVAGVNNEQFF.

The rearrangement uses TRBV7-8 and TRBJ2-2, with a weak D call TRBD1 (5 bases). V lost 1 base to trimming and J lost 9 bases, with 6 bases between them. The CDR3 runs 12 residues. The V gene's germline CDR1 is SGHVS and CDR2 FQNEAQ. DNA of the CDR3: TGTGCCAGCAGCTTAGGGACATGGGAGCTGTTTTTT. Protein product: CASSLGTWELFF. Combining the CDR3 with reference TRBV7-8 and TRBJ2-2 gives the whole variable domain GAGVSQSPRYKVAKRGQDVALRCDPISGHVSLFWYQQALGQGPEFLTYFQNEAQLDKSGLPSDRFFAERPEGSVSTLKIQRTQQEDSAVYLCASSLGTWELFFGEGSRLTVL.

The rearrangement links TRBV6-1 to TRBJ1-2; D is possibly TRBD1 (5 bases). CDR1 and CDR2 (germline): MNHNS, SASEGT. CDR3 length: 13 residues. The V gene lost 8 bases and the J gene lost 5 bases, with 15 bases spanning the gap. The CDR3 nucleotides read TGTGCCAGCGGCCGTACAGGACAATATGGCTACACCTTC. Translation: CASGRTGQYGYTF.

CDR3 sequence: CASSPISGGPYNEQFF. CDR3 DNA: TGTGCCAGCAGCCCCATTAGCGGGGGTCCCTACAATGAGCAGTTCTTC. The J gene is TRBJ2-1, the V gene TRBV11-2; 9 bases fit TRBD2. J gave up 2 bases and V 5 bases, and 7 bases lay outside the gene matches. This CDR3 has 16 residues. CDR1 and CDR2 from the germline V gene are SGHAT and FQNNGV.

The rearrangement links TRBV5-1 to TRBJ2-7; D possibly corresponds to TRBD1 (5 bases). This CDR3 has 14 amino acids. The ends were cut back, 2 bases at V and 3 bases at J, with 12 bases in the middle. Germline V gives CDR1 SGHRS, CDR2 YFSETQ. The CDR3: CASSLSQQGYEQYF. The CDR3 DNA reads as TGCGCCAGCAGCTTATCCCAGCAGGGCTACGAGCAGTACTTC.

The V gene is TRBV4-3, the J gene TRBJ2-1; TRBD2 matches at 7 bases. The germline CDR1 and CDR2 sequences are LGHNA and YSLEER. The CDR3 is 14 residues long. Trimming at V came to 2 bases and at J to 6 bases, leaving 4 bases not matched to a gene. For the CDR3, the DNA is TGCGCCAGCAGCCAACGAACGGGGGGCAATGAGCAGTTCTTC. Encoded protein: CASSQRTGGNEQFF.

The chain is built from TRBV10-2 and TRBJ2-1; 9 bases are a match to TRBD2. The germline V gene encodes CDR1 WSHSY and CDR2 SAAADI. V lost 3 bases and J lost 3; bases outside the gene matches: 12. CDR3 length equals 18 residues. The CDR3 region is CASSDIAGATFLYNEQFF. CDR3 coding DNA: TGCGCCAGCAGTGATATAGCGGGGGCCACCTTCCTCTACAATGAGCAGTTCTTC.

This chain uses TRBV7-2 with TRBJ1-6; 7 bases match TRBD1. The CDR3 contains 16 residues. V shed 1 base, J shed 6 bases, and the junction held 6 bases outside the gene matches. Germline CDR1 and CDR2: SGHTA and FQGNSA. The CDR3 sequence is CASSLDPTGSNSPLHF. Here the CDR3 DNA reads TGTGCCAGCAGCTTAGATCCGACAGGGTCTAATTCACCCCTCCACTTT.

This chain links TRBV19 with TRBJ2-5; 11 nucleotides match TRBD1. The junction had 6 bases not matched to a gene; V was cut back by 1 base and J by 2 bases. The CDR3 length is 17 residues. Germline V gives CDR1 LNHDA, CDR2 SQIVND (reference sequence). The CDR3 nucleotides are TGTGCCAGTAGTATAGCCCGGGACAGGGGGAGACAAGAGACCCAGTACTTC. It is translated as CASSIARDRGRQETQYF.

The chain links TRBV18 to TRBJ1-1; perhaps TRBD1 as D (6 bases). The CDR3 sequence is 15 residues long. From germline, CDR1 is KGHSH and CDR2 LQKENI. With 0 bases removed from V and 1 base from J, the gap between germline ends came to 9 bases. The CDR3 nucleotides read TGTGCCAGCTCACCACCGGGGGGGGCGAACACTGAAGCTTTCTTT. Encoded protein: CASSPPGGANTEAFF. Supplemented by reference TRBV18 and TRBJ1-1, the full variable domain reads NAGVMQNPRHLVRRRGQEARLRCSPMKGHSHVYWYRQLPEEGLKFMVYLQKENIIDESGMPKERFSAEFPKEGPSILRIQQVVRGDSAAYFCASSPPGGANTEAFFGQGTRLTVV.

The chain is built from TRBV29-1 and TRBJ1-5, with D perhaps TRBD1 (5 bases). V was pared by 2 bases and J by 3 bases, with 8 bases between. The CDR3 has 13 amino acids. Germline CDR1 SQVTM, CDR2 ANQGSEA. The DNA for the CDR3 is TGCAGCGTTGAAACAGGATTCAATCAGCCCCAGCATTTT. Its protein is CSVETGFNQPQHF.

V and J are TRBV11-1 and TRBJ1-5; a weak D match, TRBD1 (6 bases). CDR1 SGHAT and CDR2 FQDESV come from the germline V gene (reference sequence). Trimming cost V 11 bases and J 4 bases, with 15 bases left between them. The CDR3 has 13 residues. CDR3 bases: TGTGCCGGCATCACAGGGTTGAATCAGCCCCAGCATTTT. Translating gives CAGITGLNQPQHF.